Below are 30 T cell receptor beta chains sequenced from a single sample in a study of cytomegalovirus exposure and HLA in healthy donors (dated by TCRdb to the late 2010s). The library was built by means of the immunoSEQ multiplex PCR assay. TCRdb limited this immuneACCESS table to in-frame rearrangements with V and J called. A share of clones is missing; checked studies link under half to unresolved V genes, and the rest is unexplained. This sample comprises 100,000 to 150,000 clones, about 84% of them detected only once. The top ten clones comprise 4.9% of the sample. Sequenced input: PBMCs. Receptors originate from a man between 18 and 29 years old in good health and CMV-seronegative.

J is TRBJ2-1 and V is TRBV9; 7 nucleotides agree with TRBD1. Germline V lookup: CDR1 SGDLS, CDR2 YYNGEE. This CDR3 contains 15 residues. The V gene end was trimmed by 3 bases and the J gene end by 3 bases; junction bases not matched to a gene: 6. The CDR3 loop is CASSAGTANYNEQFF. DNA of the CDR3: TGTGCCAGCAGCGCCGGGACAGCTAACTACAATGAGCAGTTCTTC.

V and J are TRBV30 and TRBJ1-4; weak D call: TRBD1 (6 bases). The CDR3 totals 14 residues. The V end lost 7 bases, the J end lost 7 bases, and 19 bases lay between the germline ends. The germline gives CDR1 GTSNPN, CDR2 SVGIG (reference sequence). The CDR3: CAYRDTASGEKLFF. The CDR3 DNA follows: TGTGCCTACCGGGACACGGCCTCAGGTGAAAAACTGTTTTTT. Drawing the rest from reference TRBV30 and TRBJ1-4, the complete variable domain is SQTIHQWPATLVQPVGSPLSLECTVEGTSNPNLYWYRQAAGRGLQLLFYSVGIGQISSEVPQNLSASRPQDRQFILSSKKLLLSDSGFYLCAYRDTASGEKLFFGSGTQLSVL.

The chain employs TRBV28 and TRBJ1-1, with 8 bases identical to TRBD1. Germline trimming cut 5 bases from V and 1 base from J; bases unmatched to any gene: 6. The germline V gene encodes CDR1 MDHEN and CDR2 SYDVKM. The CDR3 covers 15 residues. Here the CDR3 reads CASSVQGAGNTEAFF. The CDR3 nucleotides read TGTGCCAGCAGTGTCCAGGGGGCGGGGAACACTGAAGCTTTCTTT.

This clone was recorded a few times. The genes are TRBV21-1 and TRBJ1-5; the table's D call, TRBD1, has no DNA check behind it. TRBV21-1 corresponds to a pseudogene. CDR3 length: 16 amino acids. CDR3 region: CASSNTRQGANQPQHF. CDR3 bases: TGTGCCAGCAGCAACACACGACAGGGTGCGAATCAGCCCCAGCATTTT.

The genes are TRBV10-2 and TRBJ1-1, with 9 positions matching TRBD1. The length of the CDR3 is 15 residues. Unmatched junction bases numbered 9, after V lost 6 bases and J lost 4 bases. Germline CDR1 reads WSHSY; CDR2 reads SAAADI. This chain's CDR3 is CASRPRDRESTEAFF. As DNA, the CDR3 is TGCGCCAGCAGACCCCGGGACAGGGAGTCCACTGAAGCTTTCTTT.

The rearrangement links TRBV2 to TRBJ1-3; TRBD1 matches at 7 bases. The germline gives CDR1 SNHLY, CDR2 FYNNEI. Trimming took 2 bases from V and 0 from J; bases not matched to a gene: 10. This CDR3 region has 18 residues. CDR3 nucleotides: TGTGCCAGCAGTGAATGGGACAGCCTCGGCTACTCTGGAAACACCATATATTTT. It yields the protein CASSEWDSLGYSGNTIYF.

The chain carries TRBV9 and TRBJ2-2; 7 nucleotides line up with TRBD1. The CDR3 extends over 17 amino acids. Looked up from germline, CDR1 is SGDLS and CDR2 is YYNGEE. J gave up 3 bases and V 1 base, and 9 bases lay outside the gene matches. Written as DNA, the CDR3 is TGTGCCAGCAGCGTAAACAAAGGGGGCAGGTACACCGGGGAGCTGTTTTTT. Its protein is CASSVNKGGRYTGELFF. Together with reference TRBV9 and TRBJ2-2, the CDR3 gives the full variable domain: DSGVTQTPKHLITATGQRVTLRCSPRSGDLSVYWYQQSLDQGLQFLIQYYNGEERAKGNILERFSAQQFPDLHSELNLSSLELGDSALYFCASSVNKGGRYTGELFFGEGSRLTVL.

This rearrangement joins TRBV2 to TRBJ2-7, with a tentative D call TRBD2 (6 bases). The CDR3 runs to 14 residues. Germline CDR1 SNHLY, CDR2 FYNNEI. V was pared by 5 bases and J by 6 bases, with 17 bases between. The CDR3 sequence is CASSPRLEFGEQYF. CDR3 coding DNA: TGTGCCAGCAGTCCAAGACTAGAGTTCGGCGAGCAGTACTTC. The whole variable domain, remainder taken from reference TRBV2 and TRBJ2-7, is EPEVTQTPSHQVTQMGQEVILRCVPISNHLYFYWYRQILGQKVEFLVSFYNNEISEKSEIFDDQFSVERPDGSNFTLKIRSTKLEDSAMYFCASSPRLEFGEQYFGPGTRLTVT.

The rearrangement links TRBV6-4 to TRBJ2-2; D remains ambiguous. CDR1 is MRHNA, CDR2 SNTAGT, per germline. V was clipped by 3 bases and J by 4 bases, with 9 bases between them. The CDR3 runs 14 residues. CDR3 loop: CASSEFTGTGELFF. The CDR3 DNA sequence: TGTGCCAGCAGTGAGTTTACGGGCACCGGGGAGCTGTTTTTT.

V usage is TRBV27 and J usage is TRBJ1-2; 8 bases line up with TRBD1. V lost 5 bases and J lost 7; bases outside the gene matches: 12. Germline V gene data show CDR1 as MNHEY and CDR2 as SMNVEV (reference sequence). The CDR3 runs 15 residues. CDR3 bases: TGTGCCAGCAGTCCGTATATCCAGGGGGCGAGTGGCTACACCTTC. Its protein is CASSPYIQGASGYTF.

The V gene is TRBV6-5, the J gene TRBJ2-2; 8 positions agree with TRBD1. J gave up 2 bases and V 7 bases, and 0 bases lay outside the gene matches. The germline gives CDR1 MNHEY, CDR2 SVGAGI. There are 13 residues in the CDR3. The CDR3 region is CASTGGNTGELFF. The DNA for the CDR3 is TGTGCCAGCACAGGGGGCAACACCGGGGAGCTGTTTTTT.

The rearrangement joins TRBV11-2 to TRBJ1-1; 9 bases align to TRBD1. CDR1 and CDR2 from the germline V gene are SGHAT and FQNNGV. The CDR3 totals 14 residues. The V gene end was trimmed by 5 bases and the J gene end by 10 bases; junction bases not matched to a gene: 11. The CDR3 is CASSPGQGRGGAFF. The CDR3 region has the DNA TGTGCCAGCAGCCCAGGACAGGGGAGGGGGGGAGCTTTCTTT.

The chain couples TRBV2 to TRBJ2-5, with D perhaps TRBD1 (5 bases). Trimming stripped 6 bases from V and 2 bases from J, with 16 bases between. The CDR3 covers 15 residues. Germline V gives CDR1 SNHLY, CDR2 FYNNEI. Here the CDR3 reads CASSVSRVGQETQYF. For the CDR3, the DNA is TGTGCCAGCAGCGTAAGCAGGGTAGGACAAGAGACCCAGTACTTC.

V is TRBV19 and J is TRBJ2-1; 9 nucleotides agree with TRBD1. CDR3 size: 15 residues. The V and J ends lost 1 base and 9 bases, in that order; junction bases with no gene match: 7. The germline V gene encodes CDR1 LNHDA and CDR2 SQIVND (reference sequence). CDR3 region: CASSIGTDRGAEQFF. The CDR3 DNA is TGTGCCAGTAGTATAGGTACCGACAGGGGGGCTGAGCAGTTCTTC.

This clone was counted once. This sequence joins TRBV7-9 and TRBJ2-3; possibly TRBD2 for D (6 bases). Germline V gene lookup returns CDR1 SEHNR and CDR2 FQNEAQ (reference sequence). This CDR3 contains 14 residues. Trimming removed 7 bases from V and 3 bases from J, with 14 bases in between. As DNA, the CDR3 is TGTGCCAGCACCCCCGGCGGGGCGACAGATACGCAGTATTTT. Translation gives CASTPGGATDTQYF.

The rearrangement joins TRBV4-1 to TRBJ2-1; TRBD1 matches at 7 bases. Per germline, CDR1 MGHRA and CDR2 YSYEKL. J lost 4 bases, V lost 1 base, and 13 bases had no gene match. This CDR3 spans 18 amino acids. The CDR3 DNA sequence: TGCGCCAGCAGCCAAGTAGCTATTGACAGGGTCCCTTACAATGAGCAGTTCTTC. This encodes CASSQVAIDRVPYNEQFF.

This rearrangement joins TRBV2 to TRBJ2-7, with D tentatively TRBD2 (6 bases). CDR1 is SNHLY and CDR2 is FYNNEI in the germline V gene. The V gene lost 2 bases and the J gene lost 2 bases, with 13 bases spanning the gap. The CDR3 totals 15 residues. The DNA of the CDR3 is TGTGCCAGCAGTGAATCTAGCGCGATCACCTACGAGCAGTACTTC. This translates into CASSESSAITYEQYF.

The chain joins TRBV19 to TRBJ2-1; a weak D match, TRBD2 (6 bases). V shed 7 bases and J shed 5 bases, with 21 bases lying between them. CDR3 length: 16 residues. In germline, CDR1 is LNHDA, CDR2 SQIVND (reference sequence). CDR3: CASISVGSSIHNEQFF. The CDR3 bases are TGTGCCAGTATCTCCGTCGGGAGCAGTATCCACAATGAGCAGTTCTTC. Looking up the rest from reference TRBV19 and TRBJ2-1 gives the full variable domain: DGGITQSPKYLFRKEGQNVTLSCEQNLNHDAMYWYRQDPGQGLRLIYYSQIVNDFQKGDIAEGYSVSREKKESFPLTVTSAQKNPTAFYLCASISVGSSIHNEQFFGPGTRLTVL.

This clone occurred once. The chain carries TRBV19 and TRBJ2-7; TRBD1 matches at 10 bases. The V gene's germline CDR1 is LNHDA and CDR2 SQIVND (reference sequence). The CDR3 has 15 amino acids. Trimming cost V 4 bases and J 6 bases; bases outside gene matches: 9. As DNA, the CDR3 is TGTGCCAGTAGTACGAGGACAGGGGGTCGGGGCGAGCAGTACTTC. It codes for CASSTRTGGRGEQYF. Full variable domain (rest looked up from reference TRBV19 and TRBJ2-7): DGGITQSPKYLFRKEGQNVTLSCEQNLNHDAMYWYRQDPGQGLRLIYYSQIVNDFQKGDIAEGYSVSREKKESFPLTVTSAQKNPTAFYLCASSTRTGGRGEQYFGPGTRLTVT.

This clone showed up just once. CDR3 residues: CASSQETGARYEQYF. In DNA form, the CDR3 reads TGTGCCAGCTCACAAGAGACAGGGGCCCGCTACGAGCAGTACTTC. The rearrangement links TRBV18 to TRBJ2-7; TRBD1 agrees at 8 bases. Germline lookup yields CDR1 KGHSH and CDR2 LQKENI. Trimming removed 4 bases from V and 3 bases from J; junction bases left unmatched: 8. The CDR3 is 15 amino acids.

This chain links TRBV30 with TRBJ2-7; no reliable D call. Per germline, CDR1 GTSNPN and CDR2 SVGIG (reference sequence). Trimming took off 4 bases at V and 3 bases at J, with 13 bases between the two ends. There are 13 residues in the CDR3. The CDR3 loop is CAWTLPDIYEQYF. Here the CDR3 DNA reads TGTGCCTGGACCCTGCCCGACATCTACGAGCAGTACTTC.

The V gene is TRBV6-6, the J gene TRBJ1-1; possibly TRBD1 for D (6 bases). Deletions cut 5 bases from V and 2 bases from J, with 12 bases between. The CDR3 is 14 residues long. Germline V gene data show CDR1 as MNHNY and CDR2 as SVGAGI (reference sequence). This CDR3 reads CASSPRQANTEAFF. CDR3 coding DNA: TGTGCCAGCAGTCCGAGACAGGCCAACACTGAAGCTTTCTTT.

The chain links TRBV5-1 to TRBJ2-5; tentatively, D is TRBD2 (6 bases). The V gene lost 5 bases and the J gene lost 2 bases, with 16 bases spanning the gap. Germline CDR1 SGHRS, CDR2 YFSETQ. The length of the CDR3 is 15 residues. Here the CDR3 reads CASRADSGVQETQYF. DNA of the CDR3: TGCGCCAGCAGGGCCGATAGCGGAGTACAAGAGACCCAGTACTTC.

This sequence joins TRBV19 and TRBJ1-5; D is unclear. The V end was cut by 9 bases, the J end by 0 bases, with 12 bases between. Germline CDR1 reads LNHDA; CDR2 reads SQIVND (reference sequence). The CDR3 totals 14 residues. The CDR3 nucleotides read TGTGCCAGCCATGGGCAGTATAGCAATCAGCCCCAGCATTTT. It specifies CASHGQYSNQPQHF.

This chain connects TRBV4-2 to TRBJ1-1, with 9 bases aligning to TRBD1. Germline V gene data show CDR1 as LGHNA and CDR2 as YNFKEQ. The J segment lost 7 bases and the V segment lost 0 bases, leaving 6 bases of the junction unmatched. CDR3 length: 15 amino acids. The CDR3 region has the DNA TGTGCCAGCAGCCAAGATAGTTCGGGACAGGGTGAAGCTTTCTTT. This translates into CASSQDSSGQGEAFF.

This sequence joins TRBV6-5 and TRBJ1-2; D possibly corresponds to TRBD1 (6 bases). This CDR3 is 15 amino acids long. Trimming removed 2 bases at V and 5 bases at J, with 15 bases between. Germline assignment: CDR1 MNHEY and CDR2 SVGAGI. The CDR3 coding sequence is TGTGCCAGCAGTTACAGATTGGGGGCGTATTATGGCTACACCTTC. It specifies CASSYRLGAYYGYTF.

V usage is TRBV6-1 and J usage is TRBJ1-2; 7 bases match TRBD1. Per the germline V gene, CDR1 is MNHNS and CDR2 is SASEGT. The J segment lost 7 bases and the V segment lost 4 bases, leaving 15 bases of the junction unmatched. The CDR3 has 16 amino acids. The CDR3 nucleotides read TGTGCCAGCAGTGGTATCCCCGCCGGACAGGTTGGTGGCTACACCTTC. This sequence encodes CASSGIPAGQVGGYTF.

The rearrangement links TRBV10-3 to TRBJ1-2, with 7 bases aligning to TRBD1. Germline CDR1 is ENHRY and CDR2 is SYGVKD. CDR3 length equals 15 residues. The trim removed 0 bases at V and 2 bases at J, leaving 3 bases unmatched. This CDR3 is CAISESGRGNYGYTF. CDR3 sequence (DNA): TGTGCCATCAGTGAGTCGGGCAGGGGGAACTATGGCTACACCTTC.

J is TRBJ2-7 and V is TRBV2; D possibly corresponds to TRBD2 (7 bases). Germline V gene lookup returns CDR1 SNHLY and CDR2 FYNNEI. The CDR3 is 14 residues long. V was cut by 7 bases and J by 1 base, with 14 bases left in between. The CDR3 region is CASKRDTESYEQYF. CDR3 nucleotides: TGTGCCAGCAAGCGGGACACGGAGTCCTACGAGCAGTACTTC.

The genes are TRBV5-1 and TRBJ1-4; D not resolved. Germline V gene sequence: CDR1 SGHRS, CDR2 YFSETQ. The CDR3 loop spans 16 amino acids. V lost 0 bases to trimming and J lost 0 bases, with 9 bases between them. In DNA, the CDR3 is TGCGCCAGCAGCTTGGGACTCCCGGCAACTAATGAAAAACTGTTTTTT. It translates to CASSLGLPATNEKLFF.